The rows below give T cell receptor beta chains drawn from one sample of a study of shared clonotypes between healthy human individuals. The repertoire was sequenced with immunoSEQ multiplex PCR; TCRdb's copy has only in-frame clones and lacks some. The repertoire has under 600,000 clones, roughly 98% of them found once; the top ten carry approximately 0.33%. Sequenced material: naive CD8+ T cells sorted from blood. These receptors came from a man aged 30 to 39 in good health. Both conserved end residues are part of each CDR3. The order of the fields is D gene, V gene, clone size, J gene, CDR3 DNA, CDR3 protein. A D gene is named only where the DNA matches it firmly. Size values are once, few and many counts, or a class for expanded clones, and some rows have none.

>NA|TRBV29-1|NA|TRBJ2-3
TGCAGCGTTGAAGCACCCGGCGATGTGGGGTTTAGCACAGATACGCAGTATTTT
CSVEAPGDVGFSTDTQYF
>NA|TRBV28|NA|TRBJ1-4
TGTGCCAGCAGAGCAGCTGGGGGTACTAATGAAAAACTGTTTTTT
CASRAAGGTNEKLFF
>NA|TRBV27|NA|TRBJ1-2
TGTGCCAGCAGTTTACTACCTGGCTCGTCTGGCTACACCTTC
CASSLLPGSSGYTF
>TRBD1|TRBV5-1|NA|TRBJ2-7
TGCGCCAGCAGCTTAGGACAGGTGGGATCCTACGAGCAGTACTTC
CASSLGQVGSYEQYF
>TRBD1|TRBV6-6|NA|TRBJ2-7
TGTGCCAGCACCCACCCCGCAGGGGGCGGCGACGAGCAGTACTTC
CASTHPAGGGDEQYF
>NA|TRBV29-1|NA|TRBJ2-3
TGCAGCGTTGAAGATCCCGGGACACAACGCACAGATACGCAGTATTTT
CSVEDPGTQRTDTQYF
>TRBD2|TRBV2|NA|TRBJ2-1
TGTGCCAGCGCACTAGGGCTAGCGGCGTACAATGAGCAGTTCTTC
CASALGLAAYNEQFF
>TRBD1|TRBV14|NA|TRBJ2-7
TGTGCCAGCAGCCACAGGGTAGGGGGCTTCGAGCAGTACTTC
CASSHRVGGFEQYF
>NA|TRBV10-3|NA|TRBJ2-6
TGTGCCATCAGCCATAGGAGAAACGTCCTGACTTTC
CAISHRRNVLTF
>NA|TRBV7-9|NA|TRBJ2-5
TGTGCCAGCAGCCCTAATGGGGGAGAGACCCAGTACTTC
CASSPNGGETQYF
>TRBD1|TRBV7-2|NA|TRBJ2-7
TGTGCCAGCACTTTACCCGGACAGGGGGCATTAACCTACGAGCAGTACTTC
CASTLPGQGALTYEQYF
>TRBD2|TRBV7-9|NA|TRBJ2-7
TGTGCCAGCACCTCTAGCGGGGGGTCGATCGAGCAGTACTTC
CASTSSGGSIEQYF
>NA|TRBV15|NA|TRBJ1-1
TGTGCCACCAGCAGCGGGACGGTATGGACTGAAGCTTTCTTT
CATSSGTVWTEAFF
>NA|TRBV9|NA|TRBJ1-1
TGTGCCAGCAGCTTGGGATATGGGGGGGCGGCTGAAGCTTTCTTT
CASSLGYGGAAEAFF
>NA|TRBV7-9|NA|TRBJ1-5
TGTGCCAGCAGCATTAATAGCAATCAGCCCCAGCATTTT
CASSINSNQPQHF
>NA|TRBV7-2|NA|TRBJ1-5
TGTGCCAGCAGCTTTGGCATGGGAGGTCGCAATCAGCCCCAGCATTTT
CASSFGMGGRNQPQHF
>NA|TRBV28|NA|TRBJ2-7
TGTGCCAGCAGACCAACACAAACCGACTCCTACGAGCAGTACTTC
CASRPTQTDSYEQYF
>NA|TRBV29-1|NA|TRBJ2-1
TGCAGCGCTACCGGGAACCCAGATAATGAGCAGTTCTTC
CSATGNPDNEQFF
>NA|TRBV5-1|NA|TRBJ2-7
TGCGCCAGCAGCTTGTCCCCAGATGTCTCCTACGAGCAGTACTTC
CASSLSPDVSYEQYF
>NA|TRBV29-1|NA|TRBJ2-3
TGCAGCGTTGTTTACCGGGACCCAGATACGCAGTATTTT
CSVVYRDPDTQYF
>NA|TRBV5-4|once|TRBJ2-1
TGTGCCAGCAGCCCCACTTTTGGACCAAGAGGCAATGAGCAGTTCTTC
CASSPTFGPRGNEQFF
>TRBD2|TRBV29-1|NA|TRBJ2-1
TGCAGCGTTGAAGATATAGCGGGAGGGTACAATGAGCAGTTCTTC
CSVEDIAGGYNEQFF
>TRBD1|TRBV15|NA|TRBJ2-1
TGTGCCACCAGCAGAGACCTTAGGACAGGGTGGGGGAATGAGCAGTTCTTC
CATSRDLRTGWGNEQFF
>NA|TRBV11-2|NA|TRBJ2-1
TGTGCCAGCAGCCCGTTGGCGGGGCCCACCAGCCAGTTCTTC
CASSPLAGPTSQFF
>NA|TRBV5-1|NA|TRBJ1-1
TGCGCCAGCAGCTTGTCGCCAGATCACACTGAAGCTTTCTTT
CASSLSPDHTEAFF
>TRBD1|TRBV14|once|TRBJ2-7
TGTGCCAGCAGGCCTCAGGGGGATCCCTACGAGCAGTACTTC
CASRPQGDPYEQYF
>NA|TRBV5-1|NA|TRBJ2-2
TGCGCCAGCAGCTTGGTAGGGGTTGGCGATACGGAATCACCGACCGGGGAGCTGTTTTTT
CASSLVGVGDTESPTGELFF
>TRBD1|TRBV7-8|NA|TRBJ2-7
TGTGCCAGCAGCTTAGGGGGGACAGGGCTCTCCTACGAGCAGTACTTC
CASSLGGTGLSYEQYF
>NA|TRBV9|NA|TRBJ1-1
TGTGCCAGCAGCCCTCTAGGTAGGGACACTGAAGCTTTCTTT
CASSPLGRDTEAFF
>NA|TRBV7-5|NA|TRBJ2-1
TGTGCCAGAAGCTTCCAACGGACTCGGACCGGGGGCTCCTACAATGAGCAGTTCTTC
CARSFQRTRTGGSYNEQFF
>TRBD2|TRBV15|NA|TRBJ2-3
TGTGCCACCAACGGACTAGCGGGAGGTGCCGATCGAACAGATACGCAGTATTTT
CATNGLAGGADRTDTQYF